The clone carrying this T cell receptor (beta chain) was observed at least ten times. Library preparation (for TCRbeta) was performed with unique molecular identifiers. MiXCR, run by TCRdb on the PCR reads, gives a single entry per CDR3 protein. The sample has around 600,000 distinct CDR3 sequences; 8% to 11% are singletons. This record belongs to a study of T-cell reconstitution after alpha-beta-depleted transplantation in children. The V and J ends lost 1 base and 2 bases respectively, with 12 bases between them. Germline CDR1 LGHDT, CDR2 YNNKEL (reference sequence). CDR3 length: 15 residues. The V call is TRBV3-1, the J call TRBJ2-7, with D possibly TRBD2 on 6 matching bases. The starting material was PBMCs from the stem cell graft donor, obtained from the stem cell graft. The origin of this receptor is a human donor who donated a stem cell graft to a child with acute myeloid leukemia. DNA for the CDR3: TGTGCCAGCAGCCAAGCCCGGGCGGGAACCTACGAGCAGTACTTC. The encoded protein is CASSQARAGTYEQYF.